This T cell receptor (beta chain) was obtained from a study of blood T cells in healthy people across ages. As for the study in general: Per every two T cells, about one barcoded beta molecule was captured by template switching.

Regarding the study as a whole: Estimated diversity, derived from one million T cells, was regarded as an underestimate. Long-lived donors had more naive CD4+ cells and higher diversity than aged donors. A roughly linear fall in TCR beta diversity per million T cells was seen with increasing age.

In regard to this clonotype: Antigen: not known.

Germline CDR1 reads SEHNR; CDR2 reads FQNEAQ (reference sequence). This CDR3 spans 15 amino acids. The V end was cut by 0 bases, the J end by 5 bases, with 12 bases between. The use of a sample-barcoded 5' primer and a J-beta primer mix characterized a second PCR of about 7 to 12 cycles. One entry per CDR3 protein, called by TCRdb with MiXCR from the 5' RACE reads. The table shows about 280,000 distinct CDR3 sequences, with about 25% occurring only once. The TCR originated in a woman between 65 and 79 years old in good health. The chain is built from TRBV7-9 and TRBJ2-3; possibly TRBD1 for D (6 bases). Sequencing input: blood. DNA of the CDR3: TGTGCCAGCAGCTTAGCATCAGGGGCTATAGATACGCAGTATTTT. It codes for CASSLASGAIDTQYF.